This T cell receptor beta chain was retrieved from a study of blood T cell repertoires in COVID-19. Background on the study: Samples came from the United States, Italy and Spain, spanning acute and convalescent COVID-19.

Per the original methods: Reference gene primer amplification yielded estimated nucleated cell counts. Data came from immunoSEQ multiplex PCR; TCRdb stores just in-frame clones and leaves some out. V, J and clone size derive from that table, while D and trimming were established from the DNA sequence. The sample includes around 65,000 clones, 82% of them seen just once. There are 14 residues in the CDR3. Per germline, CDR1 SGHRS and CDR2 YFSETQ. V lost 6 bases and J lost 6; bases outside the gene matches: 5. The source of this sequence is a man older than 75 with active COVID-19. The rearrangement joins TRBV5-1 to TRBJ2-7; 14 bases match TRBD2. The material sequenced was peripheral blood. Here the CDR3 reads CASTFGTSGGEQYF. CDR3 in DNA: TGCGCCAGCACCTTCGGGACTAGCGGGGGCGAGCAGTACTTC. Filled out from reference TRBV5-1 and TRBJ2-7, the complete variable domain reads KAGVTQTPRYLIKTRGQQVTLSCSPISGHRSVSWYQQTPGQGLQFLFEYFSETQRNKGNFPGRFSGRQFSNSRSEMNVSTLELGDSALYLCASTFGTSGGEQYFGPGTRLTVT.